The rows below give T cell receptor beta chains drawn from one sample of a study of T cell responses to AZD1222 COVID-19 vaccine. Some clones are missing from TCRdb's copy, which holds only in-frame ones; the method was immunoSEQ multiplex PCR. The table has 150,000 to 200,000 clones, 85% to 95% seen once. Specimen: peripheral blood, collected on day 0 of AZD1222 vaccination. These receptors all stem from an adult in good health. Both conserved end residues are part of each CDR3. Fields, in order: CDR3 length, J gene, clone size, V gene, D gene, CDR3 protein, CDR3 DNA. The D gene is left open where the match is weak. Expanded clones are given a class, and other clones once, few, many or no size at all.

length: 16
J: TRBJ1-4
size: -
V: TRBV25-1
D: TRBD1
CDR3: CASSVPSGTGYEKLFF
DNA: TGTGCCAGCAGTGTACCCTCGGGGACAGGTTATGAAAAACTGTTTTTT

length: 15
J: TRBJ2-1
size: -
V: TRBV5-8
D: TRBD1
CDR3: CASSLGQGSYNEQFF
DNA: TGTGCCAGCAGCTTGGGACAGGGTTCCTACAATGAGCAGTTCTTC

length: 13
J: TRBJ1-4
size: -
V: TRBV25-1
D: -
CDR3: CASRGRLEEKLFF
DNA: TGTGCCAGCAGAGGACGGCTTGAAGAAAAACTGTTTTTT

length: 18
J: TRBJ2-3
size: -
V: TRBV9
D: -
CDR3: CASSLRNTPGTTTDTQYF
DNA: TGTGCCAGCAGCCTCCGGAATACGCCCGGGACGACCACAGATACGCAGTATTTT

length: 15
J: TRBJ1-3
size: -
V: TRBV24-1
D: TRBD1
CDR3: CATSETGTGGNTIYF
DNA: TGTGCCACCAGTGAGACCGGGACAGGCGGAAACACCATATATTTT

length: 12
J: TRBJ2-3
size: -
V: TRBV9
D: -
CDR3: CASSADWHTQYF
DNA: TGTGCCAGCAGCGCTGATTGGCATACGCAGTATTTT

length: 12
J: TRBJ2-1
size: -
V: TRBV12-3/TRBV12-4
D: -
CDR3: CASSLVTNEQFF
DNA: TGTGCCAGCAGTTTAGTTACCAATGAGCAGTTCTTC

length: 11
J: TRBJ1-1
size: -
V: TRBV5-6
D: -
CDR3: CASNRQAEAFF
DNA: TGTGCCAGCAACCGACAGGCTGAAGCTTTCTTT

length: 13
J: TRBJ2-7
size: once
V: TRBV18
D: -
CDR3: CASSPGTSYEQYF
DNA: TGTGCCAGCTCACCAGGGACGTCCTACGAGCAGTACTTC

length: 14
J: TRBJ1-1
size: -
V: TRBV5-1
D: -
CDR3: CASADRETNTEAFF
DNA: TGCGCCAGCGCCGACCGGGAAACGAACACTGAAGCTTTCTTT

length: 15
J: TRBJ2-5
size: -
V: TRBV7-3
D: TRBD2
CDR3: CASSLGRGRSETQYF
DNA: TGTGCCAGCAGCTTAGGGAGGGGCAGGTCAGAGACCCAGTACTTC

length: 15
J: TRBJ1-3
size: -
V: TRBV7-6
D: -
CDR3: CASSLQGLTGNTIYF
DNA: TGTGCCAGCAGCTTACAGGGGCTGACTGGAAACACCATATATTTT

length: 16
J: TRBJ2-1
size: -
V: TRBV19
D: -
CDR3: CASSSSRQPAYNEQFF
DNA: TGTGCCAGTAGCTCCTCCCGGCAGCCCGCCTACAATGAGCAGTTCTTC

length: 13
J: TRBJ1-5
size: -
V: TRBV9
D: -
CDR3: CASSVGGWQPQHF
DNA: TGTGCCAGCAGCGTTGGGGGTTGGCAGCCCCAGCATTTT

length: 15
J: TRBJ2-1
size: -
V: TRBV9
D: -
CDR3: CASSPSRATYNEQFF
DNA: TGTGCCAGCAGCCCCAGCAGAGCCACCTACAATGAGCAGTTCTTC

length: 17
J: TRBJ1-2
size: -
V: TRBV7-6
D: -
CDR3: CASSLWNGDGVNYGYTF
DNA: TGTGCCAGCAGCTTATGGAATGGTGACGGAGTTAACTATGGCTACACCTTC

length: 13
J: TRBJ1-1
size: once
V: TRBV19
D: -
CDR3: CASSFTTDTEAFF
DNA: TGTGCCAGTAGCTTTACAACGGACACTGAAGCTTTCTTT

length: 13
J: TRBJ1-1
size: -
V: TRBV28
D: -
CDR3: CASTTGLNTEAFF
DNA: TGTGCCAGCACCACGGGACTCAACACTGAAGCTTTCTTT

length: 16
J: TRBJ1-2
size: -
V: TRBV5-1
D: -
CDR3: CASSFGASRAADGYTF
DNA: TGCGCCAGCAGCTTTGGGGCATCCCGGGCGGCCGATGGCTACACCTTC

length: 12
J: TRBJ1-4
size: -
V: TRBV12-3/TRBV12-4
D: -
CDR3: CASSLYNEKLFF
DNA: TGTGCCAGCAGTTTATACAATGAAAAACTGTTTTTT

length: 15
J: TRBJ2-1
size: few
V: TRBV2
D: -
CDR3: CASVGGDTREREQFF
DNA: TGTGCCAGCGTGGGAGGAGACACCCGAGAGCGGGAGCAGTTCTTC

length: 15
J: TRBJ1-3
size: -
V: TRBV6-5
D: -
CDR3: CASSLGPSSGNTIYF
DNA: TGTGCCAGCAGTTTAGGTCCTAGCTCTGGAAACACCATATATTTT

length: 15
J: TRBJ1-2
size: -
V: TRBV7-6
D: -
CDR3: CASSLGGGGLYGYTF
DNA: TGTGCCAGCAGCTTAGGAGGGGGAGGGCTCTATGGCTACACCTTC

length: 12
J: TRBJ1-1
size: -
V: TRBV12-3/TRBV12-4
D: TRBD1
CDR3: CASSPQGAEAFF
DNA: TGTGCCAGCAGCCCCCAGGGGGCTGAAGCTTTCTTT

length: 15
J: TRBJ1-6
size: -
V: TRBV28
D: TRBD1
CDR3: CASSWTGGYNSPLHF
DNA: TGTGCCAGCAGTTGGACAGGGGGTTATAATTCACCCCTCCACTTT

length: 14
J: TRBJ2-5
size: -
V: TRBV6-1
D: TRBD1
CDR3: CASSETGGRETQYF
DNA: TGTGCCAGCAGTGAAACAGGGGGCCGGGAGACCCAGTACTTC

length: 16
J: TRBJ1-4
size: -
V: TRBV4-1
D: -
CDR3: CASSRWAPGDNEKLFF
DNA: TGCGCCAGCAGCCGTTGGGCCCCGGGAGATAATGAAAAACTGTTTTTT

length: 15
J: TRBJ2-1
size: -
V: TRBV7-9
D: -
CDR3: CASSQGGSGYNEQFF
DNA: TGTGCCAGCAGCCAAGGGGGGAGCGGCTACAATGAGCAGTTCTTC

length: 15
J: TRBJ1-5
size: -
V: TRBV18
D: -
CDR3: CASSPGPSSNQPQHF
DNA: TGTGCCAGCTCACCAGGGCCGAGTAGCAATCAGCCCCAGCATTTT

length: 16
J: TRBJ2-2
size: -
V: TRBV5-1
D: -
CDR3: CASSLGYGVATGELFF
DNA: TGCGCCAGCAGCCTGGGGTATGGGGTCGCCACCGGGGAGCTGTTTTTT

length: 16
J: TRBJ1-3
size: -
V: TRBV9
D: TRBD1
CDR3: CASSPGGSDSGNTIYF
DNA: TGTGCCAGCAGCCCAGGGGGCTCCGACTCTGGAAACACCATATATTTT

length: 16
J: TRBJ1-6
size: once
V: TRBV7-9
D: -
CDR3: CASSIQDTNSGSPLHF
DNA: TGTGCCAGCAGCATCCAGGACACGAATTCGGGTTCACCCCTCCACTTT

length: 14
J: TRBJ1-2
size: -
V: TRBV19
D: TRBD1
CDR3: CASSNPGQGYGYTF
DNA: TGTGCCAGTAGTAACCCGGGACAGGGTTATGGCTACACCTTC

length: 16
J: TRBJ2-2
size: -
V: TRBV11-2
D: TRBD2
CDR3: CASSPRTSGGTGELFF
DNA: TGTGCCAGCAGCCCCCGGACTAGCGGGGGTACCGGGGAGCTGTTTTTT

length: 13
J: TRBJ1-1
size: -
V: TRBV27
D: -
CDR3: CASSFEWDGEAFF
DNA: TGTGCCAGCAGTTTCGAGTGGGACGGGGAAGCTTTCTTT

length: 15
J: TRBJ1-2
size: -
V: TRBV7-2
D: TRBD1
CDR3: CASNAMGQGAHGYTF
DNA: TGTGCCAGCAACGCCATGGGACAGGGGGCGCACGGCTACACCTTC

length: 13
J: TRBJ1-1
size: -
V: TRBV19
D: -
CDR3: CASRPDSWTEAFF
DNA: TGTGCCAGTAGACCAGACAGCTGGACTGAAGCTTTCTTT

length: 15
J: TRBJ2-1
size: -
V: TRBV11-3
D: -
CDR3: CASQKAGGAGNEQFF
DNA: TGTGCCAGCCAAAAAGCAGGGGGGGCAGGCAATGAGCAGTTCTTC

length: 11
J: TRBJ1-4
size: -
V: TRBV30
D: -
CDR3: CALESDEKLFF
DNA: TGTGCCCTGGAGTCTGACGAAAAACTGTTTTTT

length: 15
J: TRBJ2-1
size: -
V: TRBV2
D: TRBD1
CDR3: CASSLYPGQGYEQFF
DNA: TGTGCCAGCAGTCTCTATCCGGGACAGGGCTATGAGCAGTTCTTC

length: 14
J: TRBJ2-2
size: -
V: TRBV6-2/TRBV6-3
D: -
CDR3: CASSYSTAPGELFF
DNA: TGTGCCAGCAGTTACTCGACAGCGCCCGGGGAGCTGTTTTTT

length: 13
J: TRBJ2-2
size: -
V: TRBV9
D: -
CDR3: CASSVAETGELFF
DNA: TGTGCCAGCAGCGTAGCAGAAACCGGGGAGCTGTTTTTT

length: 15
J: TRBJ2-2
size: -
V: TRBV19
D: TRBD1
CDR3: CASSGYRGAAGELFF
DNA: TGTGCCAGTAGTGGGTACAGGGGGGCAGCCGGGGAGCTGTTTTTT

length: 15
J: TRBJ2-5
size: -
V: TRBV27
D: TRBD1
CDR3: CASSLRTGRQETQYF
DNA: TGTGCCAGCAGTCTACGGACAGGACGACAAGAGACCCAGTACTTC

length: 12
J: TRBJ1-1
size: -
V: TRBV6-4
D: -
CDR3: CASSGGLGEAFF
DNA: TGTGCCAGCAGTGGGGGTTTAGGTGAAGCTTTCTTT

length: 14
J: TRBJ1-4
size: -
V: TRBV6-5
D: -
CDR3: CASRIAVTNEKLFF
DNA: TGTGCCAGCAGGATCGCTGTTACTAATGAAAAACTGTTTTTT

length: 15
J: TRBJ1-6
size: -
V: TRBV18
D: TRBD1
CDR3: CASSPTGLGNSPLHF
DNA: TGTGCCAGCTCACCGACAGGGCTCGGGAATTCACCCCTCCACTTT